This TCR beta chain was observed in a study of cytomegalovirus exposure and HLA in healthy donors. In the study overall: Researchers found that approximately 85% of about 400 genotyped donors fell within the Caucasian-associated ancestry cluster.

In germline, CDR1 is SEHNR, CDR2 FQNEAQ (reference sequence). V was trimmed by 9 bases and J by 0 bases, leaving 14 bases between them. CDR3 length: 14 amino acids. It was with 60 Vbeta and 13 Jbeta primers that the PCR ran. Assay: immunoSEQ multiplex PCR; the TCRdb copy retains only in-frame clones and omits some. Of fewer than 130,000 clones listed, about three quarters were seen once; the top ten hold roughly 1.2%. Source material: PBMCs. The receptor comes from a woman in her twenties or thirties in good health and CMV-seronegative. J is TRBJ2-5 and V is TRBV7-9; weak D call: TRBD2 (6 bases). This CDR3 is CASLTGEDQETQYF. CDR3 bases: TGTGCCAGTCTAACGGGGGAGGACCAAGAGACCCAGTACTTC. Full variable domain (rest looked up from reference TRBV7-9 and TRBJ2-5): DTGVSQNPRHKITKRGQNVTFRCDPISEHNRLYWYRQTLGQGPEFLTYFQNEAQLEKSRLLSDRFSAERPKGSFSTLEIQRTEQGDSAMYLCASLTGEDQETQYFGPGTRLLVL.